These T cell receptor beta chains were read from a single sample in a study of T cells after yellow fever vaccination. TCRdb fed the 5' RACE reads into MiXCR, producing one record per CDR3 protein. The sample records 350,000 to 550,000 distinct CDR3 sequences, around a sixth being singletons. Source: PBMCs, taken before the yellow fever booster vaccination. The origin of the receptors is a young man who received the YFV17D yellow fever vaccine. The CDR3 runs from the conserved cysteine through the conserved F or W. Fields, in order: clone size, D gene, V gene, J gene, CDR3 DNA, CDR3 protein. The D gene is left open where the match is weak. Clone size appears in some rows only: once, few, many, or a class for an expanded clone.

few	NA	TRBV7-9	TRBJ2-5	TGTGCCAGCAGCCAAGACTGGGACCAAGAGACCCAGTACTTC	CASSQDWDQETQYF
many	NA	TRBV4-3	TRBJ2-6	TGCGCCAGCAGCCAAGCCGCCAGGGCGTCTGGGGCCAACGTCCTGACTTTC	CASSQAARASGANVLTF
NA	NA	TRBV2	TRBJ2-7	TGTGCCAGCAAATCCGGGGCTAACTCCTACGAGCAGTACTTC	CASKSGANSYEQYF
few	NA	TRBV5-1	TRBJ2-5	TGCGCCAGCAGCTCGACCCCGTTAGAGACCCAGTACTTC	CASSSTPLETQYF
NA	NA	TRBV4-3	TRBJ1-3	TGCGCCAGCAGCCAAGAGACCGCTCCCACGGGGCCTCGAAACACCATATATTTT	CASSQETAPTGPRNTIYF
NA	NA	TRBV25-1	TRBJ2-2	TGTGCCAGCAGTGAATATGCCTGGACGGGCACCGGGGAGCTGTTTTTT	CASSEYAWTGTGELFF
NA	TRBD1	TRBV5-1	TRBJ2-3	TGCGCCAGCAGCGTAATGACAGGGGCGGCAGATACGCAGTATTTT	CASSVMTGAADTQYF
few	NA	TRBV11-2	TRBJ2-2	TGTGCCAGCAGCCCCGCCCCGGGGACAAGCTACACCGGGGAGCTGTTTTTT	CASSPAPGTSYTGELFF
NA	TRBD1	TRBV6-5	TRBJ1-2	TGTGCCAGCAGAAACACCGACAGGGCCCATGGCTACACCTTC	CASRNTDRAHGYTF
NA	NA	TRBV27	TRBJ2-7	TGTGCCAGCAGTCCCCATCCCCCCACCGTGCAGTACTTC	CASSPHPPTVQYF
few	TRBD1	TRBV5-1	TRBJ2-7	TGCGCCAGCAGCTTGGGACAGGGGGGAGAGCAGTACTTC	CASSLGQGGEQYF
NA	TRBD1	TRBV7-8	TRBJ1-6	TGTGCCACCACGGGACAGGGGGGGTCACCCCTCCACTTT	CATTGQGGSPLHF
few	NA	TRBV6-6	TRBJ1-6	TGTGCCAGCACCTCTCCCGGGGAGGGCCCCTCACCCCTCCACTTT	CASTSPGEGPSPLHF
many	NA	TRBV5-1	TRBJ2-5	TGCGCCAGCAGCATGGACGGGAGCCGAGGGGAGACCCAGTACTTC	CASSMDGSRGETQYF
few	TRBD1	TRBV4-2	TRBJ1-2	TGTGCCAGCAGCCAGGCCCAAAACCGCCGGGACAGGGACCATTATCACTATGGCTACACCTTC	CASSQAQNRRDRDHYHYGYTF
few	NA	TRBV20-1	TRBJ2-7	TGCAGTGCTAGAGATCGGGAGAGTGTCTCCTACGAGCAGTACTTC	CSARDRESVSYEQYF
NA	TRBD1	TRBV4-3	TRBJ1-2	TGCGCCAGCAGCCAGATGGAGTCTAGGGACAGGGGCCATGAGGCCTTC	CASSQMESRDRGHEAF
NA	TRBD1	TRBV6-5	TRBJ2-3	TGTGCCAGCAGGGACAGGCGCGCTAGCACAGATACGCAGTATTTT	CASRDRRASTDTQYF
NA	TRBD2	TRBV20-1	TRBJ2-3	TGCAGTGCTAGACTTGGGACTAGCGGGGGGATCTGGAGCACAGATACGCAGTATTTT	CSARLGTSGGIWSTDTQYF
NA	NA	TRBV6-5	TRBJ2-7	TGTGCCAGCAGTTACATACAGGACGGCGAGCAGTACTTC	CASSYIQDGEQYF
few	NA	TRBV3-1	TRBJ1-3	TGTGCCAGCAGCCAAGCTGGAAACACCATATATTTT	CASSQAGNTIYF
many	TRBD2	TRBV5-1	TRBJ2-3	TGCGCCAGCAGCTTGGCCATGGCGGGGGGCACAGATACGCAGTATTTT	CASSLAMAGGTDTQYF
NA	TRBD2	TRBV27	TRBJ2-5	TGTGCCAGCAGTTCCCGCCGGGAGGGAAAAGAGACCCAGTACTTC	CASSSRREGKETQYF
few	TRBD1	TRBV9	TRBJ2-2	TGTGCCAGCAGCCAAGGGGGCCCCTTCGGCGGGGAGCTGTTTTTT	CASSQGGPFGGELFF
few	TRBD2	TRBV20-1	TRBJ2-3	TGCAGTGCTCTAGCGGGGGCGAGCACAGATACGCAGTATTTT	CSALAGASTDTQYF
few	NA	TRBV5-4	TRBJ2-1	TGTGCCAGCAGCTCGGACGGCTCCGGATACAATGAGCAGTTCTTC	CASSSDGSGYNEQFF
NA	NA	TRBV29-1	TRBJ2-2	TGCAGCGTTGATAAGACCGGGGAGCTGTTTTTT	CSVDKTGELFF
NA	TRBD1	TRBV12-3/TRBV12-4	TRBJ2-5	TGTGCCAGCATCGGACAGGCCCAAGAGACCCAGTACTTC	CASIGQAQETQYF
NA	NA	TRBV12-3/TRBV12-4	TRBJ1-4	TGTGCCAGCAGTCAGGATGCAACTAATGAAAAACTGTTTTTT	CASSQDATNEKLFF
few	NA	TRBV6-2/TRBV6-3	TRBJ2-5	TGTGCCAGCAGTTACTCGATCCAGCTTCTCGAGACCCAGTACTTC	CASSYSIQLLETQYF
NA	TRBD1	TRBV13	TRBJ2-7	TGTGCCAGCAGCTCGGGACAGGAGCCACTGACTCGCTACGAGCAGTACTTC	CASSSGQEPLTRYEQYF
few	NA	TRBV6-5	TRBJ2-3	TGTGCCAGCAGTTACTCCCCCCTCACAGATACGCAGTATTTT	CASSYSPLTDTQYF
once	TRBD1	TRBV5-1	TRBJ2-2	TGCGCCAGCAGCTTGGGACAGGGGGCTGTCGGGGAGCTGTTTTTT	CASSLGQGAVGELFF
NA	NA	TRBV7-2	TRBJ2-3	TGTGCCAGCAGCTTATCCCCGGGGGCGGGCACAGATACGCAGTATTTT	CASSLSPGAGTDTQYF
NA	NA	TRBV6-1	TRBJ2-7	TGTGCCAGCAACTCGCGGATAACGGAGCAGTACTTC	CASNSRITEQYF
NA	TRBD2	TRBV18	TRBJ2-5	TGTGCCAGCTACGATGCGGGGGGCGAAGAGACCCAGTACTTC	CASYDAGGEETQYF
few	TRBD2	TRBV24-1	TRBJ2-3	TGTGCCACCAGTGATCCTGCGGGGGAAAGCACAGATACGCAGTATTTT	CATSDPAGESTDTQYF
few	NA	TRBV7-2	TRBJ1-6	TGTGCCAGCAGCTTACCGGAAACTTCGAATTCACCCCTCCACTTT	CASSLPETSNSPLHF
few	NA	TRBV7-8	TRBJ1-2	TGTGCCAGCAGCTTAGTGCGGGGGAACTATGGCTACACCTTC	CASSLVRGNYGYTF
few	NA	TRBV9	TRBJ2-1	TGTGCCAGCAGCGTAGAGGGGGGGCGCTCCTACAATGAGCAGTTCTTC	CASSVEGGRSYNEQFF
few	NA	TRBV10-3	TRBJ1-2	TGTGCCATCAGTGGTGAGGGAAGTCCCTATGGCTACACCTTC	CAISGEGSPYGYTF
NA	NA	TRBV20-1	TRBJ2-5	TGCAGTGCTTTCTGGTCTACAGAGACCCAGTACTTC	CSAFWSTETQYF
NA	TRBD1	TRBV12-3/TRBV12-4	TRBJ1-2	TGTGCCAGCAGATCCTACAGGGGCCGAAGAGACTATGGCTACACCTTC	CASRSYRGRRDYGYTF
NA	NA	TRBV12-3/TRBV12-4	TRBJ1-3	TGTGCCAGCAGTTTGCAGGGTACTGTTGGAAACACCATATATTTT	CASSLQGTVGNTIYF
NA	NA	TRBV7-9	TRBJ2-1	TGTGCCAGCAGCTTATCTCCAGGTTCCTACAATGAGCAGTTCTTC	CASSLSPGSYNEQFF
few	NA	TRBV6-2/TRBV6-3	TRBJ2-7	TGTGCCAGCAGTTACAACCCGGGGACGGATGTCTCCTACGAGCAGTACTTC	CASSYNPGTDVSYEQYF
few	TRBD2	TRBV7-3	TRBJ2-2	TGTGCCAGCAGCCCGACGTTGGGGAGCGGGGGGACCGGGGAGCTGTTTTTT	CASSPTLGSGGTGELFF
few	TRBD1	TRBV20-1	TRBJ2-4	TGCAGTGCGCGCGTAGGGGGGACAGGTCTTGGTGGCATTCAGTACTTC	CSARVGGTGLGGIQYF
NA	TRBD2	TRBV5-1	TRBJ2-6	TGCGCCAGCAGCTTGTCCGGGGGGACCTCTGGGGCCAACGTCCTGACTTTC	CASSLSGGTSGANVLTF
few	NA	TRBV24-1	TRBJ2-2	TGTGCCACCAGCCGGGACATACCAATCAACACCGGGGAGCTGTTTTTT	CATSRDIPINTGELFF